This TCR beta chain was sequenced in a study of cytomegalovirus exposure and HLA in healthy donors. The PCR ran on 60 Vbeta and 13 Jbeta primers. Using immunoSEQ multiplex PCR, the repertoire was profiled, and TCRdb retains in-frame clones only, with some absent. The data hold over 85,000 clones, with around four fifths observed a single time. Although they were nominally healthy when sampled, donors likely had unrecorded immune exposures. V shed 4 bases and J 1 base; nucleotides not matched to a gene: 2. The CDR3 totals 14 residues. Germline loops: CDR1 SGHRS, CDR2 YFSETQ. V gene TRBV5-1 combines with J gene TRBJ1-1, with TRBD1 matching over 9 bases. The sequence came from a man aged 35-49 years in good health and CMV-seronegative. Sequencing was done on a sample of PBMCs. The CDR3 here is CASSPGQGNTEAFF. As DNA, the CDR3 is TGCGCCAGCAGCCCGGGACAGGGGAACACTGAAGCTTTCTTT.